The next 32 T cell receptor beta chains were all read from a single sample in a study of OX40 agonist ivuxolimab in advanced cancers. The data were produced by immunoSEQ multiplex PCR, yet TCRdb's version contains in-frame clones alone and is incomplete. The sample contains tens of thousands of clones, about 88% of which appear only once. The starting material was CD4+ or CD8+ T cells sorted from blood, obtained in a trial of the OX40 agonist ivuxolimab. These receptors came from an adult with an advanced solid tumor such as melanoma, head and neck, liver or kidney cancer.

The chain combines TRBV27 with TRBJ1-2; D remains unclear. The CDR3 has 13 residues. The V end lost 2 bases, the J end lost 3 bases, and 7 bases lay between the germline ends. The germline CDR1 and CDR2 sequences are MNHEY and SMNVEV (reference sequence). The CDR3 here is CASSLSLDYGYTF. Here the CDR3 DNA reads TGTGCCAGCAGTTTAAGTCTAGACTATGGCTACACCTTC.

With regard to this clone: One end of the junction fails to match germline, which may point to a read error. At the DNA level, this CDR3 is encoded by other sequences in the same sample as well. V usage is TRBV19 and J usage is TRBJ1-1; D ambiguous. The germline CDR1 and CDR2 sequences are LNHDA and SQIVND (reference sequence). The CDR3 length is 13 residues. The CDR3 DNA sequence: TGTGCCAGTAGTATAGTAGAGAACACTGAGGCTTTCTTT. This codes for CASSIVENTEAFF.

The genes are TRBV9 and TRBJ2-7; 7 nucleotides agree with TRBD2. Germline V gives CDR1 SGDLS, CDR2 YYNGEE. Trimming at V came to 0 bases and at J to 2 bases, leaving 5 bases not matched to a gene. This CDR3 is built from 15 residues. In DNA form, the CDR3 reads TGTGCCAGCAGCGTAGGGGGAGGGGCCCCCTACGAGCAGTACTTC. This encodes CASSVGGGAPYEQYF.

This chain joins TRBV19 and TRBJ1-2; possibly TRBD1 for D (5 bases). This CDR3 is built from 12 residues. In germline, CDR1 is LNHDA, CDR2 SQIVND (reference sequence). V gave up 3 bases and J gave up 8 bases, with 10 bases separating them. CDR3 in DNA: TGTGCCAGTAGTATTGGGGCTGTGGGCTACACCTTC. This encodes CASSIGAVGYTF.

The chain carries TRBV27 and TRBJ2-1, with unresolved D. The V gene's germline CDR1 is MNHEY and CDR2 SMNVEV (reference sequence). The ends were cut back, 5 bases at V and 2 bases at J, with 16 bases in the middle. The CDR3 has 16 residues. CDR3 nucleotides: TGTGCCAGCAGTCGCCCTCCCGGGCTGGCCTACAATGAGCAGTTCTTC. It specifies CASSRPPGLAYNEQFF.

The V gene is TRBV9, the J gene TRBJ1-2; 9 bases map to TRBD1. The V gene's germline CDR1 is SGDLS and CDR2 YYNGEE. J lost 4 bases, V lost 4 bases, and 8 bases had no gene match. This CDR3 has 15 residues. The CDR3 here is CASSSVTGGGYGYTF. CDR3 sequence (DNA): TGTGCCAGCAGCTCTGTGACAGGGGGTGGCTATGGCTACACCTTC.

The genes are TRBV19 and TRBJ1-1; D might be TRBD1 (5 bases). The V and J ends lost 2 bases and 0 bases respectively, with 13 bases between them. Germline-derived CDR1 and CDR2 are LNHDA and SQIVND (reference sequence). The CDR3 covers 16 residues. The CDR3 nucleotides read TGTGCCAGTAGTATAATCGGGACGGCCCTGAACACTGAAGCTTTCTTT. As protein: CASSIIGTALNTEAFF.

The V gene is TRBV6-6, the J gene TRBJ2-3; the match to TRBD2 covers 10 bases. The ends lost 2 bases at V and 3 bases at J; junction bases unmatched: 5. CDR1 is MNHNY, CDR2 SVGAGI, per germline (reference sequence). This CDR3 is 16 amino acids long. The CDR3 DNA reads as TGTGCCAGCAGTTACACAATACTAGCGGGGACAGATACGCAGTATTTT. It yields the protein CASSYTILAGTDTQYF.

The genes are TRBV7-6 and TRBJ2-3; D ambiguous. V was shortened by 5 bases and J by 5 bases, with 14 bases between the two germline ends. The CDR3 runs 14 residues. Germline CDR1 is SGHVS and CDR2 is FNYEAQ. CDR3 nucleotide sequence: TGTGCCAGCAGCGACCGGCCCGGAGAAGATACGCAGTATTTT. Residues: CASSDRPGEDTQYF.

The V gene is TRBV9, the J gene TRBJ1-1; D perhaps matches TRBD1 (5 bases). Germline V gene lookup returns CDR1 SGDLS and CDR2 YYNGEE. Deletions cut 4 bases from V and 1 base from J, with 11 bases between. The CDR3 totals 14 residues. The CDR3: CASSPGGGNTEAFF. CDR3 nucleotides: TGTGCCAGCAGCCCAGGCGGGGGGAACACTGAAGCTTTCTTT.

This sequence joins TRBV4-3 and TRBJ2-1, with 8 positions matching TRBD2. The CDR3 is 16 amino acids. Losses at the gene ends were 4 bases for V and 6 bases for J; bases not matched to a gene: 11. Germline V gene data show CDR1 as LGHNA and CDR2 as YSLEER. CDR3 nucleotides: TGCGCCAGCAGCCCTCAATCGGGGGGGCGGGGCAATGAGCAGTTCTTC. It yields the protein CASSPQSGGRGNEQFF.

The chain is built from TRBV19 and TRBJ1-5; D unclear. The CDR3 has 12 residues. Trimming cost V 9 bases and J 4 bases, with 10 bases left between them. Germline CDR1 is LNHDA and CDR2 is SQIVND (reference sequence). The CDR3 region has the DNA TGTGCCAGCCTCGGCGGGAATCAGCCCCAGCATTTT. It specifies CASLGGNQPQHF.

The chain couples TRBV6-4 to TRBJ2-1; D is uncertain. The CDR3 is made up of 16 amino acids. Between the trimmed V and J ends, which lost 5 bases and 3 bases, there was a span of 17 bases. Germline lookup yields CDR1 MRHNA and CDR2 SNTAGT. This chain's CDR3 is CASSRYTDLDYNEQFF. CDR3 coding DNA: TGTGCCAGCAGTCGATACACCGACTTAGACTACAATGAGCAGTTCTTC.

CDR3 loop: CASSQDQGFYGYTF. CDR3 in DNA: TGTGCCAGCAGCCAAGATCAGGGATTTTATGGCTACACCTTC. The chain links TRBV14 to TRBJ1-2; D possibly corresponds to TRBD1 (5 bases). Per the germline V gene, CDR1 is SGHDN and CDR2 is FVKESK. Trimming took 0 bases from V and 5 from J, leaving 10 bases between them. This CDR3 has 14 residues.

In this sample, this clone turned up once. V usage is TRBV19 and J usage is TRBJ1-6; D may be TRBD1 (5 bases). V was clipped by 7 bases and J by 9 bases, with 19 bases between them. Germline CDR1 and CDR2: LNHDA and SQIVND (reference sequence). The CDR3 has 15 amino acids. CDR3: CASMGAQEAGSPLHF. DNA of the CDR3: TGTGCCAGTATGGGCGCACAGGAGGCTGGTTCACCCCTCCACTTT.

This chain joins TRBV21-1 and TRBJ1-6. TRBV21-1 is marked as a pseudogene. The CDR3 is 14 residues long. CDR3 sequence (DNA): TGTGCCAGCATTCCTGAGAGAATTAATTCACCCCTCCACTTT. Residues: CASIPERINSPLHF.

The rearrangement uses TRBV13 and TRBJ1-1; D not resolved. CDR3 size: 11 residues. Germline loops: CDR1 PRHDT, CDR2 FYEKMQ (reference sequence). Trimming left V 5 bases short and J 5 bases short, with 6 bases between. The CDR3 here is CASSPGTEAFF. The CDR3 DNA follows: TGTGCCAGCAGCCCCGGGACTGAAGCTTTCTTT. The whole variable domain, filled in from reference TRBV13 and TRBJ1-1, reads AAGVIQSPRHLIKEKRETATLKCYPIPRHDTVYWYQQGPGQDPQFLISFYEKMQSDKGSIPDRFSAQQFSDYHSELNMSSLELGDSALYFCASSPGTEAFFGQGTRLTVV.

The chain recombines TRBV9 with TRBJ2-5; 7 nucleotides match TRBD2. Germline V gene lookup returns CDR1 SGDLS and CDR2 YYNGEE. This CDR3 spans 16 amino acids. The J segment lost 1 base and the V segment lost 0 bases, leaving 6 bases of the junction unmatched. The CDR3 DNA reads as TGTGCCAGCAGCGTAGAGTCACTAGCGACCCAAGAGACCCAGTACTTC. Its translation is CASSVESLATQETQYF.

The chain couples TRBV4-1 to TRBJ2-1; D perhaps matches TRBD2 (5 bases). The CDR3 is made up of 12 amino acids. The germline V gene encodes CDR1 MGHRA and CDR2 YSYEKL. The V end lost 3 bases, the J end lost 5 bases, and 5 bases lay between the germline ends. The DNA of the CDR3 is TGCGCCAGCAGCCAGCGGGACAATGAGCAGTTCTTC. This codes for CASSQRDNEQFF.

The chain links TRBV25-1 to TRBJ1-2; D remains ambiguous. The CDR3 extends over 15 amino acids. From germline, CDR1 is MGHDK and CDR2 SYGVNS. Trimming pared 2 bases from V and 6 bases from J, leaving 16 bases between. The CDR3: CASSETFPIGNGYTF. The CDR3 DNA reads TGTGCCAGCAGTGAAACCTTCCCCATAGGAAATGGCTACACCTTC.

The CDR3 loop is CASSSYYEQYF. In DNA, the CDR3 is TGTGCCAGCAGTTCATACTACGAGCAGTACTTC. This chain uses TRBV27 with TRBJ2-7; D is undetermined. This CDR3 contains 11 residues. CDR1 is MNHEY and CDR2 is SMNVEV in the germline V gene (reference sequence). The V end lost 4 bases, the J end lost 3 bases, and 4 bases lay between the germline ends.

The J gene is TRBJ2-1, the V gene TRBV4-3; TRBD2 matches 9 bases. This CDR3 region has 17 residues. Unmatched junction bases numbered 8, after V lost 0 bases and J lost 5 bases. Germline CDR1 reads LGHNA; CDR2 reads YSLEER. The CDR3 DNA reads TGCGCCAGCAGCCAAGATCTTAAGCGGGGGGTAGACAATGAGCAGTTCTTC. Its protein is CASSQDLKRGVDNEQFF.

This rearrangement joins TRBV30 to TRBJ1-4; the D is unclear. CDR3 length: 12 amino acids. Trimming cost V 1 base and J 8 bases, with 8 bases left between them. Germline V gene lookup returns CDR1 GTSNPN and CDR2 SVGIG (reference sequence). The DNA of the CDR3 is TGTGCCTGGAGTGGGTCTGGGGAAAAACTGTTTTTT. Its translation: CAWSGSGEKLFF.

On this clone itself: The junction differs from germline at one of its ends, possibly a read error. The gene calls are TRBV28 and TRBJ1-2; the D is unclear. This CDR3 is 11 amino acids long. In germline, CDR1 is MDHEN, CDR2 SYDVKM. CDR3 nucleotide sequence: TGTGCCAGCAGTTTAATAGAGGGTCTGGTCTTC. Translation gives CASSLIEGLVF.

The V and J genes are TRBV7-9 and TRBJ2-7; a possible D gene is TRBD1 (5 bases). The germline CDR1 and CDR2 sequences are SEHNR and FQNEAQ (reference sequence). CDR3 length equals 13 residues. V gave up 5 bases and J gave up 5 bases, with 13 bases separating them. Written as DNA, the CDR3 is TGTGCCAGCAGCCCCAGGGCCCGGGACGAGCAGTACTTC. Residues: CASSPRARDEQYF.

Note on this clone: The likely explanation is a read error, given a far larger clone one base away. V gene TRBV4-3 combines with J gene TRBJ2-7; the D gene is possibly TRBD2 (5 bases). Germline CDR1 reads LGHNA; CDR2 reads YSLEER. This CDR3 has 16 amino acids. The CDR3 DNA sequence: TGCGCCAGCAGCCCGGACTGGAGCTCCTATAATTCACCCCTCCACTTC. It translates to CASSPDWSSYNSPLHF.

This chain connects TRBV19 to TRBJ2-5, with D perhaps TRBD1 (6 bases). The CDR3 runs to 14 residues. V was shortened by 6 bases and J by 5 bases, with 16 bases between the two germline ends. Looked up from germline, CDR1 is LNHDA and CDR2 is SQIVND (reference sequence). CDR3 DNA: TGTGCCAGTAGCCCTGGACAGTTTTTGGAGACCCAGTACTTC. The encoded protein is CASSPGQFLETQYF.

The chain has TRBV7-2 and TRBJ2-2; 12 bases align to TRBD1. In germline, CDR1 is SGHTA, CDR2 FQGNSA. The junction had 4 bases not matched to a gene; V was cut back by 2 bases and J by 0 bases. The CDR3 is made up of 18 amino acids. The CDR3: CASSLYGTGGTNTGELFF. DNA for the CDR3: TGTGCCAGCAGCTTATATGGGACAGGGGGCACGAACACCGGGGAGCTGTTTTTT. Looking up the rest from reference TRBV7-2 and TRBJ2-2 gives the full variable domain: GAGVSQSPSNKVTEKGKDVELRCDPISGHTALYWYRQSLGQGLEFLIYFQGNSAPDKSGLPSDRFSAERTGGSVSTLTIQRTQQEDSAVYLCASSLYGTGGTNTGELFFGEGSRLTVL.

The chain links TRBV9 to TRBJ2-1, with 11 bases matching TRBD1. The J segment lost 5 bases and the V segment lost 5 bases, leaving 6 bases of the junction unmatched. Germline CDR1 and CDR2: SGDLS and YYNGEE. The CDR3 consists of 15 residues. In DNA, the CDR3 is TGTGCCAGCAGTTCGGGACAGGGGGTGGACAATGAGCAGTTCTTC. This sequence encodes CASSSGQGVDNEQFF.

The gene calls are TRBV30 and TRBJ2-2; D gene unclear. Trimming removed 0 bases from V and 6 bases from J, with 14 bases in between. Germline assignment: CDR1 GTSNPN and CDR2 SVGIG (reference sequence). There are 15 residues in the CDR3. The CDR3 here is CAWSVPAVRAGELFF. CDR3 DNA: TGTGCCTGGAGTGTACCGGCGGTAAGGGCCGGGGAGCTGTTTTTT.

This rearrangement joins TRBV27 to TRBJ2-7; no clear D. The CDR3 sequence is 13 residues long. CDR1 is MNHEY, CDR2 SMNVEV, per germline (reference sequence). Trimming took off 2 bases at V and 3 bases at J, with 8 bases between the two ends. CDR3 bases: TGTGCCAGCAGTTTAGCCAGTCGCTACGAGCAGTACTTC. Amino acids: CASSLASRYEQYF.

This chain links TRBV11-1 with TRBJ1-4; D is undetermined. Germline V gives CDR1 SGHAT, CDR2 FQDESV (reference sequence). Between the trimmed V and J ends, which lost 2 bases and 6 bases, there was a span of 10 bases. CDR3 length equals 14 residues. CDR3 bases: TGTGCCAGCAGCTTATCCCAGAACCATGAAAAACTGTTTTTT. It translates to CASSLSQNHEKLFF.